This TCR beta chain stems from a study of T cell clonality in common variable immunodeficiency. Overall study findings and caveats: Compared with healthy controls, CVID subjects showed increased TCRbeta clonality, mostly in about a third. CVID subjects shared fewer TCRbeta clones than healthy controls did. In common variable immunodeficiency, TCR beta chains reportedly carried fewer deletions and N-nucleotide insertions.

This CDR3 is 15 amino acids long. Trimming removed 9 bases from V and 2 bases from J; junction bases left unmatched: 9. Germline V gene lookup returns CDR1 SGHVS and CDR2 FQNEAQ. Donors gave about 5 to 8 ml heparinized peripheral whole blood. This clone was observed many times. Its target is unknown. The read ends 3 residues before the CDR3 terminus; that terminus is restored from the germline J gene. Measured with immunoSEQ multiplex PCR; TCRdb has only the in-frame clones, and not every one. Observed are about 81,000 clones, no singletons, with the top ten taking around 0.82%. The source of this sequence is a person aged 18 to 70 in good health. Sample: peripheral blood mononuclear cells. The chain couples TRBV7-8 to TRBJ2-2, with 7 bases identical to TRBD1. The covered CDR3 bases are TGTGCCAGGGGGCCTCCAGGGGGAAACACCGGGGAG. It is translated as CARGPPGGNTGE. The full CDR3 reads CARGPPGGNTGELFF.